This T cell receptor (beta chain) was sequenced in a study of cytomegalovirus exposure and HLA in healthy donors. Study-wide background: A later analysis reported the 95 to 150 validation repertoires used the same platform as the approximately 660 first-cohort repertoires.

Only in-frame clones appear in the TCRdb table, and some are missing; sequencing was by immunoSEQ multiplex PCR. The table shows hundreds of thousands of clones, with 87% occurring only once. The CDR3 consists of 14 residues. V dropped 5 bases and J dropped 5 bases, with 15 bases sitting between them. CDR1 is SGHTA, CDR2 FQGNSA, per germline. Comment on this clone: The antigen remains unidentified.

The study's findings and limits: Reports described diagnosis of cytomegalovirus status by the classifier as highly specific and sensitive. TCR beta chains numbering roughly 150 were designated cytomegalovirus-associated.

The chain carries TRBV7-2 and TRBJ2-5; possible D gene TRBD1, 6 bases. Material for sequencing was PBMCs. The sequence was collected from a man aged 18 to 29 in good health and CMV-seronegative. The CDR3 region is CASSPSGVEETQYF. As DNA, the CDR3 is TGTGCCAGCAGCCCATCAGGGGTAGAGGAGACCCAGTACTTC.